This T cell receptor beta chain was captured in a study of T-cell memory formation after mild COVID-19. Overall study context: The two donors had largely donor-specific TCR clusters.

After 5'RACE with constant-segment primers, TCR alpha and TCR beta cDNA libraries carrying sample barcodes and UMIs were obtained. TCRdb called the 5' RACE reads again in MiXCR, with one record for every CDR3 protein. The profile shows a few hundred thousand distinct CDR3 sequences, about 15% of them singletons. This clonotype was seen at least ten times. Its target is not known. Study-wide points: Clones shrinking between day 15 and 85 showed a balanced CD4/CD8 split, and those that grew later tilted toward CD4+.

This CDR3 contains 14 residues. Germline CDR1 reads SGDLS; CDR2 reads YYNGEE. Trimming pared 1 base from V and 7 bases from J, leaving 15 bases between. The sequenced material came from PBMCs or a T cell subset sorted from them (not recorded which). The sequence derives from a young man who had mild COVID-19 (a few samples of this study predate the infection). Cell type and time point are not known. This sequence joins TRBV9 and TRBJ2-7; D possibly corresponds to TRBD2 (7 bases). For the CDR3, the DNA is TGTGCCAGCAGCGTAAAGGCGGGGGCGGGTGAGCAGTACTTC. This translates into CASSVKAGAGEQYF.